The 27 T cell receptor beta chains below come from one sample, sequenced in a study of T-cell memory formation after mild COVID-19. TCRdb independently ran MiXCR on the 5' RACE reads; one entry per CDR3 protein. The table has fewer than 600,000 distinct CDR3 sequences, about 20% seen once. The specimen sequenced was PBMCs or a T cell subset sorted from them (not recorded which). These receptor sequences come from an adult woman who had mild COVID-19 (a few samples of this study predate the infection). Cell type and time point are not known.

V is TRBV29-1 and J is TRBJ2-2; D may match TRBD1 or TRBD2 (5 bases each). The CDR3 consists of 15 residues. V lost 5 bases, J lost 2 bases, and 15 bases lay in between. CDR1 and CDR2 from the germline V gene are SQVTM and ANQGSEA. The CDR3 nucleotides are TGCAGCGTTAGATTCGGGACCGCCAACACCGGGGAGCTGTTTTTT. Protein sequence: CSVRFGTANTGELFF.

The chain combines TRBV18 with TRBJ2-2, with TRBD1 matching 7 bases. V was clipped by 2 bases and J by 3 bases; unmatched bases: 3. CDR3 length: 15 amino acids. Germline assignment: CDR1 KGHSH and CDR2 LQKENI. DNA for the CDR3: TGTGCCAGCTCACCAGCGGACAGGTACACCGGGGAGCTGTTTTTT. Its protein is CASSPADRYTGELFF.

This chain links TRBV6-5 with TRBJ1-5; TRBD1 matches at 8 bases. The J segment lost 5 bases and the V segment lost 6 bases, leaving 6 bases of the junction unmatched. The CDR3 length is 14 residues. Germline CDR1 and CDR2: MNHEY and SVGAGI. CDR3 DNA: TGTGCCAGCAGCTACAGGGGGAGAGATCAGCCCCAGCATTTT. It translates to CASSYRGRDQPQHF.

This sequence joins TRBV20-1 and TRBJ2-7; TRBD2 agrees at 8 bases. CDR1 and CDR2 from the germline V gene are DFQATT and SNEGSKA (reference sequence). V was pared by 1 base and J by 7 bases, with 9 bases of the junction left unmatched. There are 14 residues in the CDR3. CDR3 sequence (DNA): TGCAGTGCTAGAGCTCCGTTCCTAGCGGGTGAGCAGTACTTC. It yields the protein CSARAPFLAGEQYF.

The rearrangement uses TRBV30 and TRBJ2-1; possible D gene TRBD2, 6 bases. The CDR3 has 13 residues. Germline CDR1 reads GTSNPN; CDR2 reads SVGIG (reference sequence). V was shortened by 3 bases and J by 9 bases, with 15 bases between the two germline ends. The CDR3 coding sequence is TGTGCCTGGAGCGGCCCGACTAGTTTTGAGCAGTTCTTC. Translated: CAWSGPTSFEQFF. The full variable domain, in which reference TRBV30 and TRBJ2-1 provide the parts outside the CDR3, is SQTIHQWPATLVQPVGSPLSLECTVEGTSNPNLYWYRQAAGRGLQLLFYSVGIGQISSEVPQNLSASRPQDRQFILSSKKLLLSDSGFYLCAWSGPTSFEQFFGPGTRLTVL.

This clonotype was seen a handful of times. CDR3 sequence: CASSFSPGAEAFF. Here the CDR3 DNA reads TGTGCCAGCAGCTTCTCACCCGGGGCGGAAGCTTTCTTT. V usage is TRBV7-3 and J usage is TRBJ1-1; perhaps TRBD1 as D (5 bases). The CDR3 length is 13 residues. Trimming shortened V by 3 bases and J by 8 bases, and 13 bases separated the two germline ends. In germline, CDR1 is SGHTA, CDR2 FQGTGA.

The V and J genes are TRBV7-9 and TRBJ1-2, with 8 bases fitting TRBD1. The germline V gene has CDR1 SEHNR and CDR2 FQNEAQ (reference sequence). The CDR3 consists of 15 residues. The ends lost 3 bases at V and 6 bases at J; junction bases unmatched: 9. CDR3 in amino acids: CASSFTQQGDNGYTF. The DNA for the CDR3 is TGTGCCAGCAGCTTCACGCAACAGGGGGATAATGGCTACACCTTC.

This clonotype was detected only a few times. V gene TRBV5-1 combines with J gene TRBJ2-2, with 9 bases that match TRBD1. The CDR3 sequence is 16 residues long. The germline V gene has CDR1 SGHRS and CDR2 YFSETQ. Trimming at V came to 4 bases and at J to 5 bases, leaving 9 bases not matched to a gene. This CDR3 is CASSRIGTGKTGELFF. The CDR3 bases are TGCGCCAGCAGCAGGATTGGGACAGGGAAGACCGGGGAGCTGTTTTTT.

The chain carries TRBV2 and TRBJ1-6, with no clear D. Germline CDR1 reads SNHLY; CDR2 reads FYNNEI. V lost 1 base to trimming and J lost 6 bases, with 7 bases between them. CDR3 size: 14 residues. The CDR3 sequence is CASSEGSSNSPLHF. The DNA of the CDR3 is TGTGCCAGCAGTGAAGGCTCTTCTAATTCACCCCTCCACTTT.

This clonotype was picked up a small number of times. The chain employs TRBV20-1 and TRBJ2-5; 7 nucleotides agree with TRBD1. This CDR3 contains 13 residues. V trimming: 8 bases; J trimming: 4 bases; junction bases outside the gene matches: 10. The germline CDR1 and CDR2 sequences are DFQATT and SNEGSKA (reference sequence). The CDR3 DNA reads TGCAGTTCCCTCTGGGACAGCTCAGAGACCCAGTACTTC. It codes for CSSLWDSSETQYF.

The V call is TRBV7-9, the J call TRBJ2-4; a weak D match, TRBD2 (6 bases). CDR1 and CDR2 (germline): SEHNR, FQNEAQ (reference sequence). CDR3 size: 15 residues. Trimming shortened V by 5 bases and J by 2 bases, and 13 bases separated the two germline ends. The CDR3, as DNA: TGTGCCAGCAGCCCGGGGGTCGGGACCAAAAACATTCAGTACTTC. It codes for CASSPGVGTKNIQYF. The whole variable domain, filled in from reference TRBV7-9 and TRBJ2-4, reads DTGVSQNPRHKITKRGQNVTFRCDPISEHNRLYWYRQTLGQGPEFLTYFQNEAQLEKSRLLSDRFSAERPKGSFSTLEIQRTEQGDSAMYLCASSPGVGTKNIQYFGAGTRLSVL.

The chain is built from TRBV9 and TRBJ2-1; D possibly corresponds to TRBD1 (6 bases). Germline V gene sequence: CDR1 SGDLS, CDR2 YYNGEE. CDR3 length: 14 amino acids. Between the trimmed V and J ends, which lost 2 bases and 5 bases, there was a span of 11 bases. In nucleotides, the CDR3 is TGTGCCAGCAGCGTTCGGGACAACCACAATGAGCAGTTCTTC. It encodes CASSVRDNHNEQFF.

The chain has TRBV7-2 and TRBJ2-1; D unclear. Germline V gives CDR1 SGHTA, CDR2 FQGNSA. The CDR3 runs 15 residues. The V end lost 1 base, the J end lost 2 bases, and 9 bases lay between the germline ends. The DNA of the CDR3 is TGTGCCAGCAGCTTAGGACACCAAACCTACAATGAGCAGTTCTTC. Its protein is CASSLGHQTYNEQFF.

The V call is TRBV7-2, the J call TRBJ1-3; D remains ambiguous. Looked up from germline, CDR1 is SGHTA and CDR2 is FQGNSA. V lost 1 base, J lost 0 bases, and 10 bases lay in between. This CDR3 contains 16 residues. The CDR3 DNA sequence: TGTGCCAGCAGCTTAGGTCCTTGGAGCTCTGGAAACACCATATATTTT. Amino acids: CASSLGPWSSGNTIYF. Supplemented by reference TRBV7-2 and TRBJ1-3, the full variable domain reads GAGVSQSPSNKVTEKGKDVELRCDPISGHTALYWYRQSLGQGLEFLIYFQGNSAPDKSGLPSDRFSAERTGGSVSTLTIQRTQQEDSAVYLCASSLGPWSSGNTIYFGEGSWLTVV.

This rearrangement joins TRBV7-3 to TRBJ2-2, with D maybe TRBD2 (6 bases). CDR3 length: 16 residues. Germline V lookup: CDR1 SGHTA, CDR2 FQGTGA. V lost 3 bases and J lost 0, with 11 bases in between. The CDR3 region has the DNA TGTGCCAGCAGCTTTCGACTAGGCGCGAACACCGGGGAGCTGTTTTTT. Translating it yields CASSFRLGANTGELFF. Variable domain in full (rest from reference TRBV7-3 and TRBJ2-2): GAGVSQTPSNKVTEKGKYVELRCDPISGHTALYWYRQSLGQGPEFLIYFQGTGAADDSGLPNDRFFAVRPEGSVSTLKIQRTERGDSAVYLCASSFRLGANTGELFFGEGSRLTVL.

This clonotype was recorded a few times. The chain carries TRBV24-1 and TRBJ2-2; D gene ambiguous. Per the germline V gene, CDR1 is KGHDR and CDR2 is SFDVKD. The germline V and J ends were trimmed by 4 bases and 3 bases, with 8 bases remaining between them. The CDR3 runs 14 residues. The CDR3 sequence is CATSDSYHTGELFF. The CDR3 region has the DNA TGTGCCACCAGTGACTCGTACCACACCGGGGAGCTGTTTTTT.

This chain uses TRBV27 with TRBJ2-2; D is unresolved. V lost 3 bases to trimming and J lost 1 base, with 15 bases between them. Per germline, CDR1 MNHEY and CDR2 SMNVEV (reference sequence). The CDR3 is 17 residues long. The chain's CDR3 is CASSFVYGLLNTGELFF. For the CDR3, the DNA is TGTGCCAGCAGTTTTGTTTACGGCCTATTGAACACCGGGGAGCTGTTTTTT.

The table lists this clonotype with a few counts. The CDR3 nucleotides read TGTGCCAGCAGTTTTGGCGGGAGGGCAGGAGACGAGCAGTACTTC. Protein: CASSFGGRAGDEQYF. The chain combines TRBV12-3 or TRBV12-4 with TRBJ2-7; 9 bases are shared with TRBD2. V was pared by 3 bases and J by 5 bases, with 8 bases of the junction left unmatched. The CDR3 is 15 amino acids.

This chain uses TRBV30 with TRBJ2-7, with no clear D. The CDR3 is made up of 11 amino acids. Trimming removed 1 base from V and 2 bases from J, with 3 bases in between. In germline, CDR1 is GTSNPN, CDR2 SVGIG (reference sequence). CDR3 loop: CAWSATYEQYF. The CDR3 DNA reads as TGTGCCTGGAGTGCGACCTACGAGCAGTACTTC.

This rearrangement joins TRBV11-2 to TRBJ2-2; D is uncertain. From germline, CDR1 is SGHAT and CDR2 FQNNGV. The CDR3 contains 14 residues. The V end was cut by 4 bases, the J end by 4 bases, with 10 bases between. The DNA of the CDR3 is TGTGCCAGCAGCTCCGTTGGGGTCACCGGGGAGCTGTTTTTT. Translation gives CASSSVGVTGELFF. The full variable domain, rest sourced from reference TRBV11-2 and TRBJ2-2, is EAGVAQSPRYKIIEKRQSVAFWCNPISGHATLYWYQQILGQGPKLLIQFQNNGVVDDSQLPKDRFSAERLKGVDSTLKIQPAKLEDSAVYLCASSSVGVTGELFFGEGSRLTVL.

The V and J genes are TRBV12-3 or TRBV12-4 and TRBJ2-3; D is possibly TRBD2 (5 bases). V shed 7 bases and J shed 5 bases, with 13 bases lying between them. The CDR3 runs 13 residues. The CDR3 here is CASISIRGDTQYF. For the CDR3, the DNA is TGTGCCAGCATTTCCATCCGGGGAGATACGCAGTATTTT.

This clonotype appeared many times. This chain links TRBV5-1 with TRBJ2-7; 7 positions match TRBD2. The CDR3 loop spans 18 amino acids. In germline, CDR1 is SGHRS, CDR2 YFSETQ. V dropped 3 bases and J dropped 3; count of bases not matched to a gene: 18. CDR3 in amino acids: CASSSTGLRFVINYEQYF. DNA for the CDR3: TGCGCCAGCAGCTCGACGGGACTACGATTTGTGATCAACTACGAGCAGTACTTC.

The rearrangement joins TRBV6-2 or TRBV6-3 to TRBJ2-7; 9 nucleotides align to TRBD2. The CDR3 sequence is 14 residues long. The J segment lost 3 bases and the V segment lost 7 bases, leaving 7 bases of the junction unmatched. Germline V gives CDR1 MNHEY, CDR2 SVGEGT. CDR3 region: CASTPTSGFYEQYF. CDR3 bases: TGTGCCAGCACCCCGACTAGCGGTTTCTACGAGCAGTACTTC.

This clonotype turned up a few times. This chain connects TRBV18 to TRBJ1-1, with TRBD1 matching 8 bases. The V gene end was trimmed by 5 bases and the J gene end by 1 base; junction bases not matched to a gene: 6. This CDR3 region has 15 residues. Germline lookup yields CDR1 KGHSH and CDR2 LQKENI. The CDR3 loop reads CASSSTGGGNTEAFF. In nucleotides, the CDR3 is TGTGCCAGCTCATCAACAGGGGGAGGGAACACTGAAGCTTTCTTT.

This clonotype was counted a few times. The CDR3 sequence is CASSQQPGPTGEQYF. The CDR3 region has the DNA TGTGCCAGCAGCCAACAACCGGGGCCAACCGGGGAGCAGTACTTC. J is TRBJ2-7 and V is TRBV3-1; perhaps D is TRBD1 or TRBD2 (5 bases each). Trimming stripped 2 bases from V and 7 bases from J, with 18 bases between. The CDR3 is made up of 15 amino acids. Germline CDR1 is LGHDT and CDR2 is YNNKEL (reference sequence).

A few counts support this clonotype. The chain combines TRBV7-3 with TRBJ2-3; 16 bases fit TRBD2. Germline CDR1 reads SGHTA; CDR2 reads FQGTGA. There are 22 residues in the CDR3. V lost 1 base and J lost 6; bases outside the gene matches: 19. The CDR3 protein is CASSLKLWGLAGGPASWDTQYF. In nucleotides, the CDR3 is TGTGCCAGCAGCTTAAAGCTCTGGGGACTAGCGGGAGGGCCGGCCTCTTGGGATACGCAGTATTTT.

V and J are TRBV29-1 and TRBJ2-7, with D perhaps TRBD1 (6 bases). Germline lookup yields CDR1 SQVTM and CDR2 ANQGSEA. V dropped 1 base and J dropped 0 bases, with 13 bases sitting between them. CDR3 size: 15 residues. The CDR3 loop is CSVEGQTDSSYEQYF. DNA of the CDR3: TGCAGCGTTGAAGGGCAGACGGACAGCTCCTACGAGCAGTACTTC.